This entry is about one T cell receptor (beta chain). This record comes from a study of cytomegalovirus exposure and HLA in healthy donors. The primer mix had 60 Vbeta and 13 Jbeta primers. TCRdb's table, derived via immunoSEQ multiplex PCR, lists solely in-frame clones and lacks some. The sample lists about 110,000 clones, roughly 70% occurring once. The length of the CDR3 is 11 residues. Trimming stripped 10 bases from V and 5 bases from J, with 12 bases between. Per germline, CDR1 SNHLY and CDR2 FYNNEI. This clonotype was sampled from a woman aged 40 to 50 in good health and CMV-seropositive. This chain uses TRBV2 with TRBJ2-7; D possibly corresponds to TRBD1 (5 bases). Sequencing was performed on PBMCs. The CDR3 DNA sequence: TGTGCCAACGGTCAGGGCCACGAGCAGTACTTC. Protein: CANGQGHEQYF.